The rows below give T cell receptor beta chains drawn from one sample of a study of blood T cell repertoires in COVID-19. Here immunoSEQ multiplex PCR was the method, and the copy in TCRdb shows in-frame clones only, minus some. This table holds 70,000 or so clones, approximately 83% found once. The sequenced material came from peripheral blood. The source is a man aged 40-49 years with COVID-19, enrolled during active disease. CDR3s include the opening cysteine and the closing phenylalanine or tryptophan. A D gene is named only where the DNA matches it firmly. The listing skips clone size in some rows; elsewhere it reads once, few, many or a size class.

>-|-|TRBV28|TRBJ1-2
TGTGCCAGCAGTTTAGGCAGGGGACAATATGGCTACACCTTC
CASSLGRGQYGYTF
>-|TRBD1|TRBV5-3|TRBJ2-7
TGTGCCAGAAGCCCGGGACAGGGCCTCTCCTACGAGCAGTACTTC
CARSPGQGLSYEQYF
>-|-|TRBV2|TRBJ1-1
TGTGCCAGCAGTGAAGAAGAGGGTAACACTGAAGCTTTCTTT
CASSEEEGNTEAFF
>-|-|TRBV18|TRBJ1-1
TGTGCCAGCTCACCAATCGAGGGAGGAACTGAAGCTTTCTTT
CASSPIEGGTEAFF
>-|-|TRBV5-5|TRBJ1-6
TGTGCCAGCAGCTTGGCCGGGAGGGGTTGGGGATCACCCCTCCACTTT
CASSLAGRGWGSPLHF
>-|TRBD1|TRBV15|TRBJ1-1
TGTGCCACCAGCAGCCTCGGGACAGGGGGCGCTAAAGCTTTCTTT
CATSSLGTGGAKAFF
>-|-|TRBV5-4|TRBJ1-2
TGTGCCAGCAGCCCCCCTCCCCCGGCGGGAAGCTACACCTTC
CASSPPPPAGSYTF
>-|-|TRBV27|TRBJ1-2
TGTGCCAGCGGTGACTTCTATGGCTACACCTTC
CASGDFYGYTF
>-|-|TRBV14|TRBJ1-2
TGTGCCAGCAGCCGCGGGGAAGACAATGGCTACACCTTC
CASSRGEDNGYTF
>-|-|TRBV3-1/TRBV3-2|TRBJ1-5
TGTGCCAGCAGCCAATCCGTTAATAGCAATCAGCCCCAGCATTTT
CASSQSVNSNQPQHF
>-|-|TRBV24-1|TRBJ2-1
TGTGCCACCAGTGATCGAGATGAGCAGTTCTTC
CATSDRDEQFF
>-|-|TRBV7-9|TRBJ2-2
TGTGCCAGCAGCTACCCCAGTAACACCGGGGAGCTGTTTTTT
CASSYPSNTGELFF
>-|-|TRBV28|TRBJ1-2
TGTGCCAGCAGTTCGGACAGTGCTAACTATGGCTACACCTTC
CASSSDSANYGYTF
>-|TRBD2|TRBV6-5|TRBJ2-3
TGTGCCAGCGCGCGGGGGGATAACACAGATACGCAGTATTTT
CASARGDNTDTQYF
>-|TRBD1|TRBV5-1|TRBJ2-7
TGCGCCAGCAGCATAGGACAGGAGCCTTACGAGCAGTACTTC
CASSIGQEPYEQYF
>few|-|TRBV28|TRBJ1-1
TGTGCCAGCAGTTTATGGGGCCAGAAAGCTTTCTTT
CASSLWGQKAFF
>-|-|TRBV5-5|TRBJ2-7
TGTGCCAGCAGGAAGACAAGCTCCTACGAGCAGTACTTC
CASRKTSSYEQYF
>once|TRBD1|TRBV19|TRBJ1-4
TGTGCCAGTAGTATGCCCTCGTTTGGGACAGGGAGGGAAAAACTGTTTTTT
CASSMPSFGTGREKLFF
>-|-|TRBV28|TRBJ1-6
TGTGCCAGCAGTTCACCCGGGATCGGAAATTCACCCCTCCACTTT
CASSSPGIGNSPLHF
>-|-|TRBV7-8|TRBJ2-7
TGTGCCAGCAACTCTCGGGCAGGGGCCGGTGTCTACGAGCAGTACTTC
CASNSRAGAGVYEQYF
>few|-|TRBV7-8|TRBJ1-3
TGTGCCAGCAGCTCGCTTGGACGGGGAAGCTCTGGAAACACCATATATTTT
CASSSLGRGSSGNTIYF
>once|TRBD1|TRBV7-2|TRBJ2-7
TGTGCCAGCAGCTTAATGGGACAGGGCGACGAGCAGTACTTC
CASSLMGQGDEQYF
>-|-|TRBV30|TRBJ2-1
TGTGCCTGGAGTACCTCCGGGACAAATTACAATGAGCAGTTCTTC
CAWSTSGTNYNEQFF
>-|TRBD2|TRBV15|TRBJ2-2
TGTGCCACCTTGTATAGCGGGGCTTACACCGGGGAGCTGTTTTTT
CATLYSGAYTGELFF
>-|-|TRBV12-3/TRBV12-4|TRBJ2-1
TGTGCCAGCAGTTTTGGGCGAACGCAGGAGCAGTTCTTC
CASSFGRTQEQFF
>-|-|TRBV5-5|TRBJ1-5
TGTGCCAGCACAATCTCCCGGGGTGCGGGGCAGCCCCAGCATTTT
CASTISRGAGQPQHF
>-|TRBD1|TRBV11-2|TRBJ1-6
TGTGCCAGCAGCCAGGGGGCAATGGGGAATTCACCCCTCCACTTT
CASSQGAMGNSPLHF
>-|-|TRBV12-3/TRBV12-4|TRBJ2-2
TGTGCCAGCAGTTTACGCACCGGGGAGCTGTTTTTT
CASSLRTGELFF
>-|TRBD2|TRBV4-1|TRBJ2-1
TGCGCCAGCAGCCAGTTGGACATGGGACTAGCGCTTAATGAGCAGTTCTTC
CASSQLDMGLALNEQFF
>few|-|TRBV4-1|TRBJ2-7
TGCGCCAGCAGCCAAGCGGTAACGGTGCGCTACGAGCAGTACTTC
CASSQAVTVRYEQYF
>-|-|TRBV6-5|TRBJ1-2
TGTGCCAGCAGTTACTCAGGAGGGGTTCTCAACTATGGCTACACCTTC
CASSYSGGVLNYGYTF
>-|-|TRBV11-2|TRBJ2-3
TGTGCCAGCAGCTTAGATCCAACAGCCGGTACGCAGTATTTT
CASSLDPTAGTQYF
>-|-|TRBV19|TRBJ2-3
TGTGCCAGTAGTTCTAGCGTAGGGAGCCGTACGCAGTATTTT
CASSSSVGSRTQYF
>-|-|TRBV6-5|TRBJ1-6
TGTGCCAGCCTCGACCCGGGCTCCTATAATTCACCCCTCCACTTT
CASLDPGSYNSPLHF
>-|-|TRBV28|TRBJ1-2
TGTGCCAGCAGTTTAGGACAGCCTAACTATGGCTACACCTTC
CASSLGQPNYGYTF
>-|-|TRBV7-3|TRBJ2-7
TGTGCCAGCAGCTTAACGAGGGTACAAGGGCCTTACGAGCAGTACTTC
CASSLTRVQGPYEQYF
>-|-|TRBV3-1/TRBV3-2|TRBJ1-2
TGTGCCAGCAGCCAAGATCAGTCGGGTGACAGGCCCAGGGATGGCTACACCTTC
CASSQDQSGDRPRDGYTF
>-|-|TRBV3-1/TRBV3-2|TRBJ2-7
TGTGCCAGCAGCCACGGGGACATACGAGAGCAGTACTTC
CASSHGDIREQYF
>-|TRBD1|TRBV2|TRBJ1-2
TGTGCCAGCTGGGGGGACAGCTATGGCTACACCTTC
CASWGDSYGYTF
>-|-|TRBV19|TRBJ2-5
TGTGCCAGTAGTATAGATACTTACGGAGTGACCCAGTACTTC
CASSIDTYGVTQYF
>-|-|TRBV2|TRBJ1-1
TGTGCCAGCAGTGGGGGACAATTGAACACTGAAGCTTTCTTT
CASSGGQLNTEAFF
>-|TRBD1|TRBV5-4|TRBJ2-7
TGTGCCAGCAGCACGACAGGGAGGCAGTACTTC
CASSTTGRQYF
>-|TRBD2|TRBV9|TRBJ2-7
TGTGCCAGCAGCGTAGCGGCTAGCGGGGGGTACTACGAGCAGTACTTC
CASSVAASGGYYEQYF
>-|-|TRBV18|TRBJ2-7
TGTGCCAGCTCACCAACAAGCGACTCCTACGAGCAGTACTTC
CASSPTSDSYEQYF
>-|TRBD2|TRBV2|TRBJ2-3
TGTGCCAGCAGTCTGGGACTAGCGCACACAGATACGCAGTATTTT
CASSLGLAHTDTQYF
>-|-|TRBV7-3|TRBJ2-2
TGTGCCAGCAGCAGAGGACAGCCGAACACCGGGGAGCTGTTTTTT
CASSRGQPNTGELFF
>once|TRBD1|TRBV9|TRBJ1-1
TGTGCCAGCAGCCCCCGACAGGGGGCGGGGAGGACTGAAGCTTTCTTT
CASSPRQGAGRTEAFF
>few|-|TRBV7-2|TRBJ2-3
TGTGCCAGCAGCTTTATCAGGGGCGGTCAGCCGTATTTT
CASSFIRGGQPYF
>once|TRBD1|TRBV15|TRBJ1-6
TGTGCCACCAGCAGTCCGGGACAGGGCGGTAATTCACCCCTCCACTTT
CATSSPGQGGNSPLHF
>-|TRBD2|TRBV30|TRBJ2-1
TGTGCCTGGAGTCTCGATGGTAGCGGGTACAATGAGCAGTTCTTC
CAWSLDGSGYNEQFF
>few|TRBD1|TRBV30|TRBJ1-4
TGTGCCTGGAGTGTAGGGTTCGGGACAGGAGAAAAACTGTTTTTT
CAWSVGFGTGEKLFF
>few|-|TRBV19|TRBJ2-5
TGTGCCAGTAGTATAGGAGGGCAGGGGCTAGAGACCCAGTACTTC
CASSIGGQGLETQYF
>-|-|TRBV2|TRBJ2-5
TGTGCCAGCAGTGAATTCGACCCCTCCAGAGGGACCCAGTACTTC
CASSEFDPSRGTQYF
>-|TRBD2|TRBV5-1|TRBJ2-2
TGCGCCAGCAGCTTGGCCCGGGCTAGCGGGGGACCCGGGGAGCTGTTTTTT
CASSLARASGGPGELFF